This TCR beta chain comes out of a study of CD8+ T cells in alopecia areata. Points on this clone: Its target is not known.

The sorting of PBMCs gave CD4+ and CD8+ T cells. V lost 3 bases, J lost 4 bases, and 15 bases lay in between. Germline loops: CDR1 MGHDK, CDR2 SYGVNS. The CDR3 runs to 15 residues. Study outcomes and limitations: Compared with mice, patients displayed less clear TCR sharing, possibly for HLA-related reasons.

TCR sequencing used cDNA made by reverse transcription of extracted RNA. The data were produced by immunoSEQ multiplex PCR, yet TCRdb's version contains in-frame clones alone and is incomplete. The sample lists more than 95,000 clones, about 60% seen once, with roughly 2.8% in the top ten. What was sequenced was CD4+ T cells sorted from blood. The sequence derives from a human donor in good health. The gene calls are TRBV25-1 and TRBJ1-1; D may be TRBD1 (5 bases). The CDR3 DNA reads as TGTGCCAGCAGTGATTTGGGGGGAATCCTCACTGAAGCTTTCTTT. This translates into CASSDLGGILTEAFF.